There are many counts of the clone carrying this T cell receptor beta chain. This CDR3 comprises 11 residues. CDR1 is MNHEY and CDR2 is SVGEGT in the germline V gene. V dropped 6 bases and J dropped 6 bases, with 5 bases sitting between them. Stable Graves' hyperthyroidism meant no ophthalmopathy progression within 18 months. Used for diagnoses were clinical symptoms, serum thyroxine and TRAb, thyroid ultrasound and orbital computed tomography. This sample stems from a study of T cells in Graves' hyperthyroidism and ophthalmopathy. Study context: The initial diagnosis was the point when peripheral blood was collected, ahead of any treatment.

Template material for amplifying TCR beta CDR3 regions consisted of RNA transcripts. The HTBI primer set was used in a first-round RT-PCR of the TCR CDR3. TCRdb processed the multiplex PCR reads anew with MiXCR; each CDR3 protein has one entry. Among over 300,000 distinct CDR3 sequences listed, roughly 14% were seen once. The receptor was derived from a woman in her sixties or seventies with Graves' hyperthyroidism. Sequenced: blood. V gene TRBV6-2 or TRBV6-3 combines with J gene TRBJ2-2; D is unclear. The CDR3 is CASRRAGELFF. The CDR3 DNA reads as TGTGCCAGCAGAAGGGCCGGGGAGCTGTTTTTT.